The 7 T cell receptor beta chains presented below share a single source sample, sequenced in a study of T cell changes during pregnancy in multiple sclerosis. Some clones are missing from TCRdb's copy, which holds only in-frame ones; the method was immunoSEQ multiplex PCR. The table records about 59,000 clones, about nine tenths of them present only once. Sample: peripheral blood, taken in the first trimester of pregnancy. All receptors come from a female donor in good health, enrolled as a control in a pregnancy study.

This CDR3 reads CASSQGLSGGLYNEQFF. The CDR3 coding sequence is TGTGCCAGCAGCCAGGGACTTAGCGGGGGCCTGTACAATGAGCAGTTCTTC. V usage is TRBV4-2 and J usage is TRBJ2-1; 9 positions match TRBD2. The CDR3 is 17 amino acids. Trimming cost V 3 bases and J 4 bases; bases outside gene matches: 10. Germline CDR1 reads LGHNA; CDR2 reads YNFKEQ.

The chain uses TRBV11-2 and TRBJ1-4; D call uncertain. In germline, CDR1 is SGHAT, CDR2 FQNNGV. The CDR3 consists of 14 residues. V dropped 1 base and J dropped 1 base, with 4 bases sitting between them. CDR3 protein: CASSLALTNEKLFF. In nucleotides, the CDR3 is TGTGCCAGCAGCTTAGCTCTAACTAATGAAAAACTGTTTTTT.

The chain combines TRBV7-9 with TRBJ1-1; no definite D call. There are 15 residues in the CDR3. Germline V lookup: CDR1 SEHNR, CDR2 FQNEAQ (reference sequence). V was cut by 0 bases and J by 4 bases, with 12 bases left in between. The CDR3 DNA follows: TGTGCCAGCAGCTTAGCTACGGGATGGGGCACTGAAGCTTTCTTT. Protein: CASSLATGWGTEAFF.

This chain connects TRBV30 to TRBJ1-3; D call uncertain. V gave up 1 base and J gave up 0 bases, with 7 bases separating them. CDR3 length: 14 amino acids. Per the germline V gene, CDR1 is GTSNPN and CDR2 is SVGIG (reference sequence). The CDR3 reads CAWSAQSSGNTIYF. The CDR3, as DNA: TGTGCCTGGAGTGCTCAGTCCTCTGGAAACACCATATATTTT.

The CDR3 region is CATSRVAGSYNEQFF. CDR3 in DNA: TGTGCCACCAGCAGAGTAGCGGGGTCCTACAATGAGCAGTTCTTC. J is TRBJ2-1 and V is TRBV15; TRBD2 matches 8 bases. This CDR3 is built from 15 residues. Germline V gives CDR1 LNHNV, CDR2 YYDKDF (reference sequence). After removal of 1 base from V and 1 base from J, the junction contained 0 bases not matched to a gene.

The chain carries TRBV7-9 and TRBJ2-7, with a tentative D call TRBD1 (6 bases). The CDR3 totals 14 residues. Trimming removed 5 bases from V and 6 bases from J, with 17 bases in between. Germline CDR1 SEHNR, CDR2 FQNEAQ (reference sequence). The DNA for the CDR3 is TGTGCCAGCAGCGCCCCAGGTGGGGGCCCCGAGCAGTACTTC. Translation gives CASSAPGGGPEQYF.

The rearrangement joins TRBV6-6 to TRBJ1-2; 7 positions agree with TRBD1. Germline V CDR1 and CDR2: MNHNY, SVGAGI (reference sequence). The CDR3 totals 12 residues. V was clipped by 5 bases and J by 7 bases; unmatched bases: 4. In DNA form, the CDR3 reads TGTGCCAGCAGTAATGACAGGGTTGGCTACACCTTC. Protein: CASSNDRVGYTF.